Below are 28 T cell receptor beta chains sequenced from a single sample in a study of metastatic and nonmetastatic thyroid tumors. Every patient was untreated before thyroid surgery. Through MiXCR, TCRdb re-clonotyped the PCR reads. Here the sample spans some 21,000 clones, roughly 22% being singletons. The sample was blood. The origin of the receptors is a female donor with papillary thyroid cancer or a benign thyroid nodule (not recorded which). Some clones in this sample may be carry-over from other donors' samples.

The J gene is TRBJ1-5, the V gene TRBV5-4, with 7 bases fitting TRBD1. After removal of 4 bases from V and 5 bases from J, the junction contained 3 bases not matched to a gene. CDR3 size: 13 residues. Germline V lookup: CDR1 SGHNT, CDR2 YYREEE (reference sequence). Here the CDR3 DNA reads TGTGCCAGCAGCCGGGACAGCGATCAGCCCCAGCATTTT. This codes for CASSRDSDQPQHF.

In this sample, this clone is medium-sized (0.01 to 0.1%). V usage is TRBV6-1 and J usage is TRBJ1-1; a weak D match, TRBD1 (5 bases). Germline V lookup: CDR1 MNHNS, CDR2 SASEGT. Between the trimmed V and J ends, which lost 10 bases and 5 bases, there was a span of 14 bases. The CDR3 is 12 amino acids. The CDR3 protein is CATGLGGTEAFF. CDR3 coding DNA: TGTGCCACTGGGCTGGGGGGGACTGAAGCTTTCTTT.

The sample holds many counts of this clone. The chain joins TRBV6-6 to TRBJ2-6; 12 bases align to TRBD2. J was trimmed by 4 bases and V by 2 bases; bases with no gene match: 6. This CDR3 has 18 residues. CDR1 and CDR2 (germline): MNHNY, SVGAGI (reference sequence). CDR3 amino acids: CASSYGLAGGPGANVLTF. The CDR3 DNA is TGTGCCAGCAGTTACGGGCTAGCGGGAGGGCCGGGGGCCAACGTCCTGACTTTC.

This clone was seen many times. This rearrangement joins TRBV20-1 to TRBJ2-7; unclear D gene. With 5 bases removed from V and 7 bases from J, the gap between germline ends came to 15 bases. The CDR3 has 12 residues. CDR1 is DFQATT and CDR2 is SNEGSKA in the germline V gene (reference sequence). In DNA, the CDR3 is TGCAGTGCTTGCCCATCCTTGCGGGAGCAGTACTTC. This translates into CSACPSLREQYF.

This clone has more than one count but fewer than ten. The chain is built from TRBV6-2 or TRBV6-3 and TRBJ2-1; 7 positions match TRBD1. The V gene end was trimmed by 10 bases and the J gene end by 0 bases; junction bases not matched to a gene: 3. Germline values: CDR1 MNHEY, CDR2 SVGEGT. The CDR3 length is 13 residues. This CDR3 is CATRDSSYNEQFF. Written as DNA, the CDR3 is TGTGCCACCCGGGACAGCTCCTACAATGAGCAGTTCTTC.

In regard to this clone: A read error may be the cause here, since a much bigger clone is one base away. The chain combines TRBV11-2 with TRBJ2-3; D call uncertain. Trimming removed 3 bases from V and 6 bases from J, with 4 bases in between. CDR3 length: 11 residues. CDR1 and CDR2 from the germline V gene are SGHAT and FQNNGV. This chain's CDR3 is CASSFVDTQYF. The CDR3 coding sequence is TGTGCCAGCAGCTTTGTCGATACGCAGTATTTT.

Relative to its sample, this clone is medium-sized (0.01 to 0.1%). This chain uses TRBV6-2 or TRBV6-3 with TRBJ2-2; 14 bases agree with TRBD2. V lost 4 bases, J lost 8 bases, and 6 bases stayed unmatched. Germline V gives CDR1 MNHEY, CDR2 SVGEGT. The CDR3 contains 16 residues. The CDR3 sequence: CASSSTGTSGRGELFF. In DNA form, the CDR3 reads TGTGCCAGCAGTTCCACCGGGACTAGCGGGAGAGGGGAGCTGTTTTTT.

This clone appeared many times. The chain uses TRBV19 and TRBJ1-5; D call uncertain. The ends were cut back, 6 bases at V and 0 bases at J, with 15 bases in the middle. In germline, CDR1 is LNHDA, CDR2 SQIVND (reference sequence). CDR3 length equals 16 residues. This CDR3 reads CASRTPGVYSNQPQHF. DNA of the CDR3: TGTGCCAGTAGAACCCCCGGAGTCTATAGCAATCAGCCCCAGCATTTT.

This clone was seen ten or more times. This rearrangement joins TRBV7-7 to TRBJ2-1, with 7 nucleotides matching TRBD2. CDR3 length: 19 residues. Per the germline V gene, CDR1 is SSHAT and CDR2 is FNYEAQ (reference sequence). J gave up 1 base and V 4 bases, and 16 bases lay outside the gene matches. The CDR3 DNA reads TGTGCCAGCAGCTCCTGCCTCGGGGCTAGCGGAGAATCCTACAATGAGCAGTTCTTC. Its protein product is CASSSCLGASGESYNEQFF.

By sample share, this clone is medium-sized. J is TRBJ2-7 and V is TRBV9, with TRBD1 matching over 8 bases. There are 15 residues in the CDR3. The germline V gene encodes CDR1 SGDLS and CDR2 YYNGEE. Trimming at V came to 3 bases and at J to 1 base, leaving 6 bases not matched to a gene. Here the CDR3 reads CASSGNRQGSYEQYF. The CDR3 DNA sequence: TGTGCCAGCAGCGGTAACCGACAGGGGTCCTACGAGCAGTACTTC.

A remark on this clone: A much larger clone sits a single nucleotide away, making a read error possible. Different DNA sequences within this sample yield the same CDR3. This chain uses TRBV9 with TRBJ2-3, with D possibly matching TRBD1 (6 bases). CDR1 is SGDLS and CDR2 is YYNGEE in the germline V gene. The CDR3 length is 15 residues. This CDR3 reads CASSVGPTRTDTQYF. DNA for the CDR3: TGTGCCAGCAGCGTTGGTCCAACGAGGACAGATACTCAGTATTTT.

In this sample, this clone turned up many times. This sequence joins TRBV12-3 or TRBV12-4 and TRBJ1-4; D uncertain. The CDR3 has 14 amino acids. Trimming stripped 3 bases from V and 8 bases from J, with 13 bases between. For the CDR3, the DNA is TGTGCCAGCAGTTTTATGGGTAGTAACGAAAAACTGTTTTTT. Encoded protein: CASSFMGSNEKLFF.

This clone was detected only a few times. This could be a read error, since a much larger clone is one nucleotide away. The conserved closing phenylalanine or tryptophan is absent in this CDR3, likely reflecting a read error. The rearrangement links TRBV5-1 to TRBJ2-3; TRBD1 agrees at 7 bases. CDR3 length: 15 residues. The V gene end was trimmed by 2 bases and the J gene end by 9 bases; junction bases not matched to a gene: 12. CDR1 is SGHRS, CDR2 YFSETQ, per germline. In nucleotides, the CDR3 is TGCGCCAGCAGCTTTATCGCCGAGGGGGCACGAACGCAGTATTCT. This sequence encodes CASSFIAEGARTQYS.

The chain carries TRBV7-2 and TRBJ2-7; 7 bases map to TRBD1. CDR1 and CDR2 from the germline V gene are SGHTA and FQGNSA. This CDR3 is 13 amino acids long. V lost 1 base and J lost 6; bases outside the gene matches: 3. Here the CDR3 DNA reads TGTGCCAGCAGCTTAGTAGGGGGCAGCGAGCAGTACTTC. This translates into CASSLVGGSEQYF.

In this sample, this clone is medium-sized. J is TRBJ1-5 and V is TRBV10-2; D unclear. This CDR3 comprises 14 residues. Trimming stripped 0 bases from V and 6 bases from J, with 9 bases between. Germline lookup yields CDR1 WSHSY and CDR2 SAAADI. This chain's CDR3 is CASSESDLGQPQHF. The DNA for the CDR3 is TGCGCCAGCAGTGAGTCGGACTTGGGTCAGCCCCAGCATTTT.

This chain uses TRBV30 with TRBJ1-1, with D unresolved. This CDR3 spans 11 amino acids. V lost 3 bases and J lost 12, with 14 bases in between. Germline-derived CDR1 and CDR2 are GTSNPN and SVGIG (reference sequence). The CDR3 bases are TGTGCCTGGAGCACACAAGTGCGGTCTTTCTTT. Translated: CAWSTQVRSFF.

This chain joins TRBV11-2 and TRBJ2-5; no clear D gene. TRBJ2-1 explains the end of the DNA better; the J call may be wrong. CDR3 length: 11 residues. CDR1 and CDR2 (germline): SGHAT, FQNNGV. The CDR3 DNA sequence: TGTGCCAGCAGCTTGGTACATGAGCAGTTCTTC. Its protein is CASSLVHEQFF.

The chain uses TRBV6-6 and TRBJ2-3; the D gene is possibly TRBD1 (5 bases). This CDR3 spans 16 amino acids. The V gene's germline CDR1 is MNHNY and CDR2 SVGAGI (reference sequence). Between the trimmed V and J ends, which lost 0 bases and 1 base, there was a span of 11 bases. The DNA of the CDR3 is TGTGCCAGCAGTTACTCACCATCGACAGGCACAGATACGCAGTATTTT. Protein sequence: CASSYSPSTGTDTQYF.

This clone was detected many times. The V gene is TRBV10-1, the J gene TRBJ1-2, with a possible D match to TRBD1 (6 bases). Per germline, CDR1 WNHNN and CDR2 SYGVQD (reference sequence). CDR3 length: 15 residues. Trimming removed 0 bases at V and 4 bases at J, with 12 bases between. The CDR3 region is CASSESRDIRYGYTF. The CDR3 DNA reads TGCGCCAGCAGTGAGTCACGGGACATACGCTATGGCTACACCTTC.

The CDR3 DNA reads TGTGCCAGCAGCTTGGAGGCGGGGAACACAGATACGCAGTATTTT. This translates into CASSLEAGNTDTQYF. The chain carries TRBV5-4 and TRBJ2-3, with D maybe TRBD2 (6 bases). The length of the CDR3 is 15 residues. Looked up from germline, CDR1 is SGHNT and CDR2 is YYREEE (reference sequence). Trimming took 0 bases from V and 2 from J, leaving 10 bases between them.

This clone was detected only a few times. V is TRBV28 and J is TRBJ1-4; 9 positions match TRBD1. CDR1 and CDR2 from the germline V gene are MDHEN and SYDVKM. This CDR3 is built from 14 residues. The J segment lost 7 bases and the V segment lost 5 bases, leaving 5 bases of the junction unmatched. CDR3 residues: CASSLQGAGEKLFF. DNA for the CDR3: TGTGCCAGCAGTCTACAGGGGGCCGGTGAAAAACTGTTTTTT.

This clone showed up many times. The CDR3 protein is CATSRDRTPGETQYF. Written as DNA, the CDR3 is TGTGCCACCAGCAGGGACCGGACACCTGGGGAGACCCAGTACTTC. The rearrangement joins TRBV15 to TRBJ2-5, with D possibly TRBD1 on 5 matching bases. The CDR3 contains 15 residues. The germline CDR1 and CDR2 sequences are LNHNV and YYDKDF (reference sequence). Trimming removed 3 bases at V and 5 bases at J, with 16 bases between.

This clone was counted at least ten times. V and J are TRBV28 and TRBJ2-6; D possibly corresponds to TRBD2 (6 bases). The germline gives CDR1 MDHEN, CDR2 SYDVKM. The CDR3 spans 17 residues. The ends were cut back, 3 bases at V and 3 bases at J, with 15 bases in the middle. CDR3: CASSLFGLAIGANVLTF. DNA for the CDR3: TGTGCCAGCAGTTTGTTCGGCCTAGCGATTGGGGCCAACGTCCTGACTTTC.

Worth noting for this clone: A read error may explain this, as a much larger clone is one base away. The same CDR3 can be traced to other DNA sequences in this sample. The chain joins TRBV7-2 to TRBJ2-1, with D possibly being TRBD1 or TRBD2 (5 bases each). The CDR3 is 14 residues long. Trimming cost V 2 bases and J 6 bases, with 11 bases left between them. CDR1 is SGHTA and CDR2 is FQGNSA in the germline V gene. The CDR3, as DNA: TGTGCCAGCAGCTTAACCGGGACGAGCAATGAGCAGTTCTTC. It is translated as CASSLTGTSNEQFF.

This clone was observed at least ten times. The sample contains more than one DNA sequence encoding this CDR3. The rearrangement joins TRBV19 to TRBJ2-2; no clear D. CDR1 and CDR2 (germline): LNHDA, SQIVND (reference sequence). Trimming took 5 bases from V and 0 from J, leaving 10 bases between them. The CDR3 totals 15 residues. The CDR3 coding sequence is TGTGCCAGTAGTCGGTCGCCCGCGAACACCGGGGAGCTGTTTTTT. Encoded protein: CASSRSPANTGELFF.

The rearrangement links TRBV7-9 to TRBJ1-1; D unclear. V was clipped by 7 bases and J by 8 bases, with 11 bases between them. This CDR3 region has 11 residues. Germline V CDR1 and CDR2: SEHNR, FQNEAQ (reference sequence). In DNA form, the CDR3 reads TGTGCCAGCATCCCCCTGCAGGAAGCTTTCTTT. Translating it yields CASIPLQEAFF. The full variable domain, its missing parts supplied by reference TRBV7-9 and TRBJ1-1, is DTGVSQNPRHKITKRGQNVTFRCDPISEHNRLYWYRQTLGQGPEFLTYFQNEAQLEKSRLLSDRFSAERPKGSFSTLEIQRTEQGDSAMYLCASIPLQEAFFGQGTRLTVV.

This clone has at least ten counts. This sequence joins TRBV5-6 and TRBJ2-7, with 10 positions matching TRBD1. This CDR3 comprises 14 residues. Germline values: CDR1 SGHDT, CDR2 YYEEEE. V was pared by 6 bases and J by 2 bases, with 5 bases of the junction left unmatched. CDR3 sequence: CASNPGTGAYEQYF. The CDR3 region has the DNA TGTGCCAGCAACCCTGGGACAGGGGCCTACGAGCAGTACTTC.

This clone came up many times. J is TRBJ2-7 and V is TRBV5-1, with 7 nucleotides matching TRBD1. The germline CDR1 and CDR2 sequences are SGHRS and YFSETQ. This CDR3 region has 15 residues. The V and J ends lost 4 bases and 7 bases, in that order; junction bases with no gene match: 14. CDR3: CASSPLQGSTMEQYF. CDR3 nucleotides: TGCGCCAGCAGCCCTTTACAGGGGAGTACGATGGAGCAGTACTTC.